This T cell receptor (beta chain) was documented in a study of OX40 agonist ivuxolimab in advanced cancers. For the study at large: Those treated in dose escalation had hepatocellular carcinoma, melanoma, renal cell cancer or head and neck cancer. Study-level findings and limits: CD8+ T cells were the subset that, on average, had more expanded clones than CD4+. The study observed clonal expansion of CD4+ and CD8+ blood T cells by week 6 at 0.1 to 3.0 mg/kg. Among the lowest peripheral clonal expansion occurred in 0.1-3.0 mg/kg partial responders.

Comments on this clone: The antigen remains unidentified.

Germline V gene sequence: CDR1 SEHNR, CDR2 FQNEAQ (reference sequence). This CDR3 has 12 residues. Trimming cost V 5 bases and J 0 bases, with 4 bases left between them. Data came from immunoSEQ multiplex PCR; TCRdb stores just in-frame clones and leaves some out. This table has some 70,000 clones, 80% appearing once. The sample was CD4+ or CD8+ T cells sorted from blood, taken in a trial of the OX40 agonist ivuxolimab. This sequence joins TRBV7-9 and TRBJ2-5, with D hard to call. This TCR was sampled from an adult with an advanced solid tumor such as melanoma, head and neck, liver or kidney cancer. The DNA of the CDR3 is TGTGCCAGCAGCACCAACCAAGAGACCCAGTACTTC. Its protein is CASSTNQETQYF.